This T cell receptor beta chain is drawn from a study of OX40 agonist ivuxolimab in advanced cancers. The overall study: Treatment received earlier with anti-PD-1, anti-PD-L1 or anti-CTLA-4 agents was allowed, and more than 35% had some.

Broader study findings: On average, a greater number of expanded clones characterised CD8+ T cells relative to CD4+. Low normalized T-cell clonal expansion was also seen in some nonresponders.

A word on this clone: Its target is unknown.

Sampling times: baseline, cycle 4 day 1, cycle 7 day 1. Germline CDR1 reads SNHLY; CDR2 reads FYNNEI. With 8 bases clipped from V and 7 bases from J, the junction kept 10 bases outside the gene matches. This CDR3 is built from 13 residues. Repertoires were generated with immunoSEQ multiplex PCR, while TCRdb's copy carries only in-frame clones and drops some. The sample shows about 67,000 clones, approximately 80% of them seen only once. The sequence was collected from an adult with an advanced solid tumor such as melanoma, head and neck, liver or kidney cancer. The rearrangement joins TRBV2 to TRBJ1-2, with 7 bases identical to TRBD1. This material consisted of CD4+ or CD8+ T cells sorted from blood, taken in a trial of the OX40 agonist ivuxolimab. CDR3 amino acids: CASESGQAAGYTF. CDR3 nucleotide sequence: TGTGCCAGCGAGAGCGGACAGGCGGCTGGCTACACCTTC.